A single sample gave rise to the 6 T cell receptor beta chains below, sequenced in a study of CD4+ T cells in melanoma. Libraries were prepared by immunoSEQ multiplex PCR; TCRdb keeps only in-frame clonotypes and omits some of them. The table shows 3,700 or so clones, with approximately 60% occurring only once. The sample was cells from a culture (not recorded whether cultured in vitro). The receptors come from a human donor with melanoma.

The V gene is TRBV9, the J gene TRBJ1-1; D ambiguous. CDR1 and CDR2 (germline): SGDLS, YYNGEE. Trimming removed 5 bases at V and 2 bases at J, with 19 bases between. CDR3 length equals 16 residues. CDR3 loop: CASRPGIPRTNTEAFF. Written as DNA, the CDR3 is TGTGCCAGCAGGCCGGGCATCCCCCGAACAAACACTGAAGCTTTCTTT.

In this sample, this clone turned up a few times. The chain employs TRBV29-1 and TRBJ1-3, with D maybe TRBD1 (5 bases). Germline values: CDR1 SQVTM, CDR2 ANQGSEA. The CDR3 totals 14 residues. The V and J ends lost 7 bases and 0 bases respectively, with 13 bases between them. The CDR3 loop reads CSAIRDNSGNTIYF. CDR3 coding DNA: TGCAGCGCAATCAGGGATAACTCTGGAAACACCATATATTTT.

This clone rates as medium-sized. The chain recombines TRBV7-9 with TRBJ2-5; D is uncertain. The CDR3 is 11 residues long. Trimming left V 8 bases short and J 2 bases short, with 6 bases between. CDR1 is SEHNR and CDR2 is FQNEAQ in the germline V gene (reference sequence). The CDR3 reads CASQLQETQYF. For the CDR3, the DNA is TGTGCCAGCCAGCTTCAAGAGACCCAGTACTTC.

The gene calls are TRBV6-6 and TRBJ2-1; 11 bases align to TRBD2. In germline, CDR1 is MNHNY, CDR2 SVGAGI (reference sequence). The CDR3 has 14 residues. The junction had 7 bases not matched to a gene; V was cut back by 6 bases and J by 9 bases. As DNA, the CDR3 is TGTGCCAGCAGCGTTAGCGGGGGGGCCAGTGAGCAGTTCTTC. Translated: CASSVSGGASEQFF.

This clone counts as large. The genes are TRBV4-2 and TRBJ1-1; D gene uncertain. The CDR3 consists of 15 residues. Trimming shortened V by 3 bases and J by 1 base, and 12 bases separated the two germline ends. In germline, CDR1 is LGHNA, CDR2 YNFKEQ. CDR3 nucleotides: TGTGCCAGCAGCCAGAGACTACAGAGGAACACTGAAGCTTTCTTT. It is translated as CASSQRLQRNTEAFF.

The chain has TRBV6-5 and TRBJ1-6; D gene ambiguous. From germline, CDR1 is MNHEY and CDR2 SVGAGI. V dropped 5 bases and J dropped 2 bases, with 1 base sitting between them. This CDR3 comprises 12 residues. The DNA of the CDR3 is TGTGCCAGCAGTACCTATAATTCACCCCTCCACTTT. It is translated as CASSTYNSPLHF.